The 10 T cell receptor beta chains listed next were all sequenced from one sample in a study of OX40 agonist ivuxolimab in advanced cancers. TCRdb's table, derived via immunoSEQ multiplex PCR, lists solely in-frame clones and lacks some. Seen here are tens of thousands of clones, 75% to 85% observed once, and the top ten hold approximately 10%. Sample: CD4+ or CD8+ T cells sorted from blood, taken in a trial of the OX40 agonist ivuxolimab. These TCRs come from an adult with an advanced solid tumor such as melanoma, head and neck, liver or kidney cancer.

This chain connects TRBV7-9 to TRBJ2-5; D gene uncertain. Germline lookup yields CDR1 SEHNR and CDR2 FQNEAQ (reference sequence). The CDR3 is 16 amino acids. With 4 bases removed from V and 1 base from J, the gap between germline ends came to 16 bases. The CDR3: CASSYSAGAGQETQYF. The CDR3 DNA reads TGTGCCAGCAGCTACTCAGCAGGAGCCGGCCAAGAGACCCAGTACTTC.

This sequence joins TRBV6-5 and TRBJ2-1; 9 nucleotides align to TRBD1. CDR1 is MNHEY, CDR2 SVGAGI, per germline. The J segment lost 7 bases and the V segment lost 5 bases, leaving 9 bases of the junction unmatched. The CDR3 length is 15 residues. CDR3 coding DNA: TGTGCCAGCAGTCCGGACAGGGGCATCTTTAATGAGCAGTTCTTC. The encoded protein is CASSPDRGIFNEQFF.

The chain is built from TRBV6-5 and TRBJ1-5; D possibly corresponds to TRBD1 (6 bases). The germline gives CDR1 MNHEY, CDR2 SVGAGI. The V and J ends lost 7 bases and 4 bases respectively, with 11 bases between them. The CDR3 has 13 amino acids. As DNA, the CDR3 is TGTGCCAGCACACGGACAGATAATCAGCCCCAGCATTTT. Translated: CASTRTDNQPQHF.

The V and J genes are TRBV19 and TRBJ2-7, with D perhaps TRBD1 or TRBD2 (5 bases each). This CDR3 is 14 amino acids long. Between the trimmed V and J ends, which lost 3 bases and 6 bases, there was a span of 15 bases. Germline CDR1 and CDR2: LNHDA and SQIVND (reference sequence). CDR3 nucleotide sequence: TGTGCCAGTAGTATTGGGGGAGTAGGTCGCGAGCAGTACTTC. Encoded protein: CASSIGGVGREQYF.

CDR3: CASSLGQGQETQYF. In DNA, the CDR3 is TGTGCCAGCAGCTTAGGACAGGGGCAAGAGACCCAGTACTTC. The gene calls are TRBV11-1 and TRBJ2-5, with 8 bases aligning to TRBD1. The CDR3 sequence is 14 residues long. Germline assignment: CDR1 SGHAT and CDR2 FQDESV (reference sequence). V lost 1 base and J lost 2; bases outside the gene matches: 0.

V gene TRBV11-3 combines with J gene TRBJ2-1; 8 bases map to TRBD2. CDR3 size: 15 residues. Germline CDR1 reads SGHNT; CDR2 reads YENEEA. V lost 4 bases and J lost 7; bases outside the gene matches: 9. This CDR3 is CASSSNTGLVNEQFF. CDR3 bases: TGTGCCAGCAGCTCCAACACGGGACTAGTAAATGAGCAGTTCTTC.

For the CDR3, the DNA is TGTGCCAGCAGCTTCGGCGCGTACGAGCAGTACTTC. This codes for CASSFGAYEQYF. The V call is TRBV5-6, the J call TRBJ2-7, with no clear D. Germline values: CDR1 SGHDT, CDR2 YYEEEE. With 2 bases removed from V and 4 bases from J, the gap between germline ends came to 7 bases. The CDR3 extends over 12 amino acids.

This chain joins TRBV6-5 and TRBJ2-1, with a tentative D call TRBD2 (5 bases). Between the trimmed V and J ends, which lost 6 bases and 13 bases, there was a span of 13 bases. Germline values: CDR1 MNHEY, CDR2 SVGAGI. CDR3 size: 11 residues. This CDR3 is CASRSSGRQFF. In DNA, the CDR3 is TGTGCCAGCAGGTCCAGCGGTCGACAGTTCTTC.

The gene calls are TRBV7-3 and TRBJ2-3; 7 bases align to TRBD1. Germline assignment: CDR1 SGHTA and CDR2 FQGTGA. This CDR3 contains 14 residues. V lost 6 bases, J lost 4 bases, and 7 bases stayed unmatched. This CDR3 reads CASSPGGYADTQYF. CDR3 nucleotides: TGTGCCAGCAGTCCAGGGGGATACGCAGATACGCAGTATTTT. Together with reference TRBV7-3 and TRBJ2-3, the CDR3 gives the full variable domain: GAGVSQTPSNKVTEKGKYVELRCDPISGHTALYWYRQSLGQGPEFLIYFQGTGAADDSGLPNDRFFAVRPEGSVSTLKIQRTERGDSAVYLCASSPGGYADTQYFGPGTRLTVL.

J is TRBJ1-2 and V is TRBV7-2; 7 positions match TRBD1. Germline V gives CDR1 SGHTA, CDR2 FQGNSA. V lost 6 bases and J lost 4; bases outside the gene matches: 5. The CDR3 consists of 13 residues. The CDR3, as DNA: TGTGCCAGCAGTCAACCAGGGGGCTATGGCTACACCTTC. It encodes CASSQPGGYGYTF. Full variable domain (missing parts from reference TRBV7-2 and TRBJ1-2): GAGVSQSPSNKVTEKGKDVELRCDPISGHTALYWYRQSLGQGLEFLIYFQGNSAPDKSGLPSDRFSAERTGGSVSTLTIQRTQQEDSAVYLCASSQPGGYGYTFGSGTRLTVV.